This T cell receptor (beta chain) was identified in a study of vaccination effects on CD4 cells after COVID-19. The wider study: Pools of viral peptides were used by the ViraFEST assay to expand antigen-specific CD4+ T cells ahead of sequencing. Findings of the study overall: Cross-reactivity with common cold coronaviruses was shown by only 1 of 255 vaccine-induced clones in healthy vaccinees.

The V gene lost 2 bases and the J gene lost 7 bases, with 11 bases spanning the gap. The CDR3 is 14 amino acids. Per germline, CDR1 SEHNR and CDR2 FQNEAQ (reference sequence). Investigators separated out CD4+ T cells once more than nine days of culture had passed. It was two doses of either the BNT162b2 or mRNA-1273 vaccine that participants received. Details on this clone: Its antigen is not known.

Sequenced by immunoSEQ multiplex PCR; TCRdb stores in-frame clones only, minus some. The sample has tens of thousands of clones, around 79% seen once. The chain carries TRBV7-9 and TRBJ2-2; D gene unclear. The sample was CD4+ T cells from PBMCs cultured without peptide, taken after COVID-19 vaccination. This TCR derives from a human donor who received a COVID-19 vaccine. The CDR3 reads CASSLFGVVGELFF. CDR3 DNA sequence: TGTGCCAGCAGCTTATTTGGGGTTGTCGGGGAGCTGTTTTTT.